A single sample is the source of the 2 T cell receptor beta chains below, sequenced in a study of T cells after yellow fever vaccination. TCRdb processed the 5' RACE reads anew with MiXCR; each CDR3 protein has one entry. The sample records some 260,000 distinct CDR3 sequences, roughly 5.6% being singletons. This material consisted of CD4+ T cells sorted from PBMCs, taken on the day of the yellow fever booster vaccination. These receptors came from a man younger than 35 who received the YFV17D yellow fever vaccine.

The table lists this clonotype with many counts. The V call is TRBV5-1, the J call TRBJ2-3, with 8 bases that match TRBD2. Germline trimming cut 0 bases from V and 6 bases from J; bases unmatched to any gene: 6. CDR3 length: 15 amino acids. CDR1 is SGHRS and CDR2 is YFSETQ in the germline V gene. The CDR3: CASSLARGARDTQYF. The CDR3 coding sequence is TGCGCCAGCAGCTTGGCGCGGGGGGCGCGGGATACGCAGTATTTT.

This clonotype was detected only a few times. The gene calls are TRBV11-2 and TRBJ1-2, with D tentatively TRBD1 (6 bases). Trimming pared 3 bases from V and 7 bases from J, leaving 18 bases between. CDR3 size: 15 residues. Germline CDR1 and CDR2: SGHAT and FQNNGV. The DNA of the CDR3 is TGTGCCAGCAGCTTTACGGACAGTCCAATAGGTGGCTACACCTTC. It translates to CASSFTDSPIGGYTF.